The 13 T cell receptor beta chains below were found in one sample sequenced in a study of CD8 T cells in ankylosing spondylitis. General study points: For ankylosing spondylitis blood, a TCR beta motif of 7 or 8 highly homologous variants appeared characteristic.

Antigens of these TCRs are unknown. TCRdb re-called the 5' RACE reads through MiXCR, storing one row per CDR3 protein. The top ten clones hold about 19% of a sample with 650,000 to 800,000 distinct CDR3 sequences, roughly 19% of them seen once. The sequencing input was blood, either unsorted or a sorted T cell fraction (not recorded which). The receptors shown here come from a male donor with ankylosing spondylitis.

CDR3 DNA sequence: TGTGCCAGCAGCTGGGGACAGGGCCCTGAAGCTTTCTTT. Its protein is CASSWGQGPEAFF. The chain recombines TRBV3-1 with TRBJ1-1; 9 bases agree with TRBD1. The ends lost 5 bases at V and 6 bases at J; junction bases unmatched: 4. Germline CDR1 is LGHDT and CDR2 is YNNKEL (reference sequence). The CDR3 loop spans 13 amino acids.

The table lists this clonotype with a few counts. The missing conserved phenylalanine or tryptophan at the end of this CDR3 makes a read error likely. Because the CDR3's place on the DNA is in doubt, the DNA is left out and the CDR3 is given as listed by TCRdb. The V and J genes are TRBV5-5 and TRBJ2-7; the table's TRBD1 call for D was not verified on the DNA. Germline V gives CDR1 SGHKS, CDR2 YYEKEE (reference sequence). The CDR3 adds up to 9 amino acids, both ends counted. The chain's CDR3 is CASSLGPPG.

The genes are TRBV27 and TRBJ1-2; D call uncertain. Germline V gene lookup returns CDR1 MNHEY and CDR2 SMNVEV (reference sequence). V dropped 5 bases and J dropped 6 bases, with 16 bases sitting between them. The CDR3 contains 14 residues. CDR3 sequence (DNA): TGTGCCAGCAGTCCAAGGGTCGTACTCCATGGCTACACCTTC. Amino acids: CASSPRVVLHGYTF.

A few counts support this clonotype. The rearrangement links TRBV20-1 to TRBJ2-7; 9 bases fit TRBD1. The germline gives CDR1 DFQATT, CDR2 SNEGSKA (reference sequence). With V trimmed by 5 bases and J by 4 bases, 9 bases remained unmatched. The CDR3 is made up of 14 amino acids. CDR3 nucleotide sequence: TGCAGTGCTCCGGACAGGGGAGAGGGTTACGAGCAGTACTTC. It encodes CSAPDRGEGYEQYF.

This clonotype was detected ten times or more. The chain combines TRBV12-3 or TRBV12-4 with TRBJ2-4; D not resolved. The germline V and J ends were trimmed by 1 base and 0 bases, with 7 bases remaining between them. The CDR3 consists of 15 residues. CDR3 residues: CASSLVSGAKNIQYF. The DNA of the CDR3 is TGTGCCAGCAGTTTAGTATCTGGAGCCAAAAACATTCAGTACTTC.

This clonotype was detected a few times. This sequence joins TRBV10-3 and TRBJ2-5; tentative D call: TRBD2 (6 bases). The V end lost 6 bases, the J end lost 0 bases, and 8 bases lay between the germline ends. This CDR3 spans 13 amino acids. Germline V gene lookup returns CDR1 ENHRY and CDR2 SYGVKD. CDR3 coding DNA: TGTGCCATCAGGGGGGACTACCAAGAGACCCAGTACTTC. This sequence encodes CAIRGDYQETQYF.

J is TRBJ2-2 and V is TRBV30; no definite D call. Germline-derived CDR1 and CDR2 are GTSNPN and SVGIG (reference sequence). The CDR3 loop spans 13 amino acids. V was cut by 1 base and J by 5 bases, with 8 bases left in between. The CDR3 reads CAWSETRTGELFF. CDR3 sequence (DNA): TGTGCCTGGAGTGAAACAAGGACCGGGGAGCTGTTTTTT.

The chain is built from TRBV3-1 and TRBJ2-5, with D perhaps given as TRBD1 or TRBD2 (6 bases each). The V end was cut by 4 bases, the J end by 5 bases, with 14 bases between. From germline, CDR1 is LGHDT and CDR2 YNNKEL (reference sequence). The CDR3 is 14 residues long. The CDR3 loop is CASSLLEGGETQYF. CDR3 in DNA: TGTGCCAGCAGCCTCCTAGAAGGGGGGGAGACCCAGTACTTC.

This chain connects TRBV9 to TRBJ2-3; 8 bases align to TRBD2. CDR3 length: 15 amino acids. V shed 4 bases and J 4 bases; nucleotides not matched to a gene: 8. Germline V CDR1 and CDR2: SGDLS, YYNGEE. The CDR3 here is CASSPAGTSSDTQYF. The CDR3 DNA follows: TGTGCCAGCAGCCCCGCCGGGACTAGTTCAGATACGCAGTATTTT.

This clonotype has more than one count but fewer than ten. CDR3 DNA sequence: TGTGCCAGCAGCTTACCGACAGGACCCATGAACACTGAAGCTTTCTTT. Amino acids: CASSLPTGPMNTEAFF. V gene TRBV13 combines with J gene TRBJ1-1; TRBD1 might be the D (6 bases). Germline V gene lookup returns CDR1 PRHDT and CDR2 FYEKMQ (reference sequence). The CDR3 runs 16 residues. The ends were cut back, 2 bases at V and 0 bases at J, with 13 bases in the middle.

The rearrangement joins TRBV30 to TRBJ1-1; D gene unclear. The V and J ends lost 5 bases and 1 base respectively, with 8 bases between them. The CDR3 is made up of 12 amino acids. From germline, CDR1 is GTSNPN and CDR2 SVGIG (reference sequence). This CDR3 reads CAWEPGNTEAFF. The CDR3, as DNA: TGTGCCTGGGAGCCGGGGAACACTGAAGCTTTCTTT.

The chain combines TRBV19 with TRBJ1-5; 9 positions agree with TRBD1. V gave up 5 bases and J gave up 7 bases; unmatched junction bases: 9. Per germline, CDR1 LNHDA and CDR2 SQIVND (reference sequence). The CDR3 is 15 amino acids. The CDR3 sequence: CASSSGQGLEQPQHF. The CDR3, as DNA: TGTGCCAGTAGTTCGGGACAGGGACTAGAGCAGCCCCAGCATTTT. Based on the CDR3 plus reference TRBV19 and TRBJ1-5, the full variable domain is DGGITQSPKYLFRKEGQNVTLSCEQNLNHDAMYWYRQDPGQGLRLIYYSQIVNDFQKGDIAEGYSVSREKKESFPLTVTSAQKNPTAFYLCASSSGQGLEQPQHFGDGTRLSIL.

There are a few counts of this clonotype. The gene calls are TRBV5-1 and TRBJ2-1; possibly TRBD1 for D (6 bases). With 4 bases removed from V and 0 bases from J, the gap between germline ends came to 11 bases. Per the germline V gene, CDR1 is SGHRS and CDR2 is YFSETQ. The CDR3 sequence is 15 residues long. CDR3 nucleotides: TGCGCCAGCAGCCCGCGACAGGACTCCTACAATGAGCAGTTCTTC. Its translation: CASSPRQDSYNEQFF.